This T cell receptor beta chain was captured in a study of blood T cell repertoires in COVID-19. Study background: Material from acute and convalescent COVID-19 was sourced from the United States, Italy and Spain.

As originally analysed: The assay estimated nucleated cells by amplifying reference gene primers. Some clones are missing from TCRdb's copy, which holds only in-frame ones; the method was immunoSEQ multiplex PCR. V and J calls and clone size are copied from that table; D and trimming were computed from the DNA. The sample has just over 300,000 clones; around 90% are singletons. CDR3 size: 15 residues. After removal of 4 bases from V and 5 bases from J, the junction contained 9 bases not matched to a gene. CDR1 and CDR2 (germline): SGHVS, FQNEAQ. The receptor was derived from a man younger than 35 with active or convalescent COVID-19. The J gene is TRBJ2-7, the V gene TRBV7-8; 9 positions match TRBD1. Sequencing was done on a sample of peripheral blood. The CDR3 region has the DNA TGTGCCAGCAGCTCACCCGGGACAGGGACTGACGAGCAGTACTTC. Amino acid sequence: CASSSPGTGTDEQYF.